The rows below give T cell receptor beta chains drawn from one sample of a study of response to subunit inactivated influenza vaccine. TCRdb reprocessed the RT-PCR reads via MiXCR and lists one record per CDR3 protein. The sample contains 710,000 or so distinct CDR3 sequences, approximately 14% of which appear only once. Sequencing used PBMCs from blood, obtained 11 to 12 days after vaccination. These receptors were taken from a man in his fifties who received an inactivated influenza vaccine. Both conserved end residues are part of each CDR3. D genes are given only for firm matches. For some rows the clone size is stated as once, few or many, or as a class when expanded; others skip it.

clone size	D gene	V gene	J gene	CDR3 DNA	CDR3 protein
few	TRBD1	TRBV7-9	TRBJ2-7	TGTGCCAGCAGCTTACCCCGAACAGGGGGCGGCTACGAGCAGTACTTC	CASSLPRTGGGYEQYF
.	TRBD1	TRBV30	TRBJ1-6	TGTGCCTGGAGTGAGGGACAGGGGAATTCACCCCTCCACTTT	CAWSEGQGNSPLHF
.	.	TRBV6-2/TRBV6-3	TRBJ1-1	TGTGCCAGCAAAGCCCTCTGGAGGTCTACTGAAGCTTTCTTT	CASKALWRSTEAFF
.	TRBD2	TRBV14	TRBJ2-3	TGTGCCAGCAGCCAAGGCCCGTGGGAGGGGTATGGCACAGATACGCAGTATTTT	CASSQGPWEGYGTDTQYF
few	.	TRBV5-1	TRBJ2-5	TGCGCCAGCAGCTTGTCAGGGGCCGAGACCCAGTACTTC	CASSLSGAETQYF
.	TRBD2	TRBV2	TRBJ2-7	TGTGCCAGCAGCCCCATAGCGGGAGCGGGGTACGAGCAGTACTTC	CASSPIAGAGYEQYF
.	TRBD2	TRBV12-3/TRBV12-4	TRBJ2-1	TGTGCCAGCAGTTTCGGGCTAGCGGGAGGTTGGGAGCAGTTCTTC	CASSFGLAGGWEQFF
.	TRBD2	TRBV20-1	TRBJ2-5	TGCAGTGCTAGAGAATGGACTAGCGGGGTAGTCGAGACCCAGTACTTC	CSAREWTSGVVETQYF
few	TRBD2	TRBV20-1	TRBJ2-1	TGCAGTGTACTTAGGATAGCGGGAGGAAGCTCCTACAATGAGCAGTTCTTC	CSVLRIAGGSSYNEQFF
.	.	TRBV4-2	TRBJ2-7	TGTGCCAGCAGCCAAGGGCCCATCTTGCGGGGTGAGCAGTACTTC	CASSQGPILRGEQYF
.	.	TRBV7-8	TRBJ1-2	TGTGCCAGCAGCCCAGGCCTGGAAAGGGGAGGCTACACCTTC	CASSPGLERGGYTF
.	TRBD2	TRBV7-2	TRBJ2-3	TGTGCCAGCACCCTAGCGGGGGGGCCCTTAGATACGCAGTATTTT	CASTLAGGPLDTQYF
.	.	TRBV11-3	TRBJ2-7	TGTGCCAGCAGCTTAAGCGGAGAGGGGAAGTATGAGCAGTACTTC	CASSLSGEGKYEQYF
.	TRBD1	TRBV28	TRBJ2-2	TGTGCCAGCAGCCAGGACAGGGGGCCCGGGGAGCTGTTTTTT	CASSQDRGPGELFF
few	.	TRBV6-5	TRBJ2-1	TGTGCCAGCAGTTACACAGGCGGCTACAATGAGCAGTTCTTC	CASSYTGGYNEQFF
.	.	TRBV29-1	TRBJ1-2	TGCAGCGTCGGGTCCGTCGGGACGCGAGGGGGCTACACCTTC	CSVGSVGTRGGYTF
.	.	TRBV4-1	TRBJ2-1	TGCGCCAGCAGCCAATTCGGGGGATTGAATGAGCAGTTCTTC	CASSQFGGLNEQFF
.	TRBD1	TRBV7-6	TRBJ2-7	TGTGCCAGCAGCAAGGACAGGGGTTTCATCGGCGAGCAGTACTTC	CASSKDRGFIGEQYF
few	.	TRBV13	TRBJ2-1	TGTGCCAGCAGCCCACGCGGGTCCGTCGGGTGGACCTACAATGAGCAGTTCTTC	CASSPRGSVGWTYNEQFF
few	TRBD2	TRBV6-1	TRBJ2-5	TGTGCCAGCAGAAGACTAGCGGGAAAGTACCAAGAGACCCAGTACTTC	CASRRLAGKYQETQYF
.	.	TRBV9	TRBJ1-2	TGTGCCAGCAGCGGTCCGGGACTTCAGGGCTACACCTTC	CASSGPGLQGYTF
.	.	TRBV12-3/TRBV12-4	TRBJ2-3	TGTGCCAGCAGTTTTGTCAATACGCAGTATTTT	CASSFVNTQYF
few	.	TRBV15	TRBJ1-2	TGTGCCACCAGCAGGGGAACAGCAGGTTCCGACTATGGCTACACCTTC	CATSRGTAGSDYGYTF
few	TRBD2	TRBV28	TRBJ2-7	TGTGCCAGCAGTCCCGGACCCTGGACTAGCGCCTACGAGCAGTACTTC	CASSPGPWTSAYEQYF
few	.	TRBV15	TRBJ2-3	TGTGCCACCAGCAGAGATCGAGAGCGCACAGATACGCAGTATTTT	CATSRDRERTDTQYF
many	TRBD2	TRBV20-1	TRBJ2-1	TGCAGTGTCGCCACCGGGACTAGCTCCTACAATGAGCAGTTCTTC	CSVATGTSSYNEQFF
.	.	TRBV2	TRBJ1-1	TGTGCCAGCAGTGAAGGACATCTGAACACTGAAGCTTTCTTT	CASSEGHLNTEAFF
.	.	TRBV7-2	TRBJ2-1	TGTGCCAGCAGCTCCGCTGACCAAGCGAAGCAGTTCTTC	CASSSADQAKQFF
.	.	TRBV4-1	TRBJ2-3	TGCGCCAGCAGTCCCTATGGTGTCGGCACAGATACGCAGTATTTT	CASSPYGVGTDTQYF
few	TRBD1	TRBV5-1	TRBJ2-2	TGCGCCAGCAGCCCAACAGGGGGCGCAGGCTCCGGGGAGCTGTTTTTT	CASSPTGGAGSGELFF
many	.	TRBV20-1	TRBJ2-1	TGCAGTGCTCACCTCGCTACTTACAATGAGCAGTTCTTC	CSAHLATYNEQFF
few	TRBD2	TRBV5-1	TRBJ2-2	TGCGCCAGCACTAAGGGAGGGCTGACGAACACCGGGGAGCTGTTTTTT	CASTKGGLTNTGELFF
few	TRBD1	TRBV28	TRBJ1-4	TGTGCCACGCAGGGCAGGGGGTTTGAAAAACTGTTTTTT	CATQGRGFEKLFF
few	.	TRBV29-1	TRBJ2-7	TGCAGCGCACGCAGGGGCCCCACCGGGGGCGAGCAGTACTTC	CSARRGPTGGEQYF
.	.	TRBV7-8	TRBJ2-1	TGTGCCAGCAGCTCTAAAGGCCACGAGCAGTTCTTC	CASSSKGHEQFF
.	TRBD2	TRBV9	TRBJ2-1	TGTGCCAGCAGCGGACTAGCGGGAGGTGAATACAATGAGCAGTTCTTC	CASSGLAGGEYNEQFF
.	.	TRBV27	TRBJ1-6	TGTGCCAGCAGTTTAAGGGTCGGCAATTCACCCCTCCACTTT	CASSLRVGNSPLHF
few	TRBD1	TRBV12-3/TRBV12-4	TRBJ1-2	TGTGCCAGCAGAGGGGCCGGGACAGGGTTTGGCTACACCTTC	CASRGAGTGFGYTF
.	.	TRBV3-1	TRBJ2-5	TGTGCCAGCACTGAACTGGAGCGGGAGACCCAGTACTTC	CASTELERETQYF
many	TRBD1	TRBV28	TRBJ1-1	TGTGCCAGCAGTAAACCCGGGACAGTTGAAGCTTTCTTT	CASSKPGTVEAFF
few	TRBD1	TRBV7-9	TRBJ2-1	TGTGCCAGCAGCCTAAGGACAGGGAACAATGAGCAGTTCTTC	CASSLRTGNNEQFF
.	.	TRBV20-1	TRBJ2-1	TGCAGTGCTCGCAGTAGCGGAGAGCAGTTCTTC	CSARSSGEQFF
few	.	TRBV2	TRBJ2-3	TGTGCCAGCAGTGAATATCTAGTAGTCACAGATACGCAGTATTTT	CASSEYLVVTDTQYF
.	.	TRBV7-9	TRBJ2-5	TGTGCCAGCAGCTTATACAGGGACCAAGAGACCCAGTACTTC	CASSLYRDQETQYF
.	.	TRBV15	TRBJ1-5	TGTGCCACCAGCAGGCTGGGGGGTTCGTCTCAGCCCCAGCATTTT	CATSRLGGSSQPQHF
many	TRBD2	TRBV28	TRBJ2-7	TGTGCCAGCAGTTTAACTAGCGGGAGGTTGTCCTACGAGCAGTACTTC	CASSLTSGRLSYEQYF
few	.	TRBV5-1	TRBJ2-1	TGCGCCAGCAGGGGGGCCTTAGTGGCCTACAATGAGCAGTTCTTC	CASRGALVAYNEQFF
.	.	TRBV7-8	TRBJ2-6	TGTGCCAGCAGTCTCCCCCCTTCGGGGGGGGCCAACGTCCTGACTTTC	CASSLPPSGGANVLTF
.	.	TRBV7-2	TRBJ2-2	TGTGCCAGCAGCTTATTGCCGAACACCGGGGAGCTGTTTTTT	CASSLLPNTGELFF
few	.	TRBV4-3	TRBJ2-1	TGCGCCAGCGGCAAAAGGGAATACAATGAGCAGTTCTTC	CASGKREYNEQFF